This T cell receptor (beta chain) derives from a study of response to subunit inactivated influenza vaccine. Each CDR3 protein is one row after TCRdb ran MiXCR on the RT-PCR reads. The table records more than 450,000 distinct CDR3 sequences, around 11% of them present only once. CDR1 and CDR2 (germline): LNHDA, SQIVND (reference sequence). The CDR3 sequence is 15 residues long. V shed 0 bases and J 4 bases; nucleotides not matched to a gene: 6. The sample also formed part of further work on T cells expressing NK-cell markers. From that study: 5'RACE template switching with UMIs produced the TCR beta cDNA. Underlying the TCR beta repertoires were sorted CD3+CD56+NKG2C+, CD3+CD56+NKG2C- and CD3+CD56-NKG2C+ T cells. Seropositivity for HCMV was found in most of the eight sequenced donors, with one seronegative. The authors restricted sorting to alpha-beta TCR T cells with an anti-gamma-delta TCR antibody in several experiments. NKG2C+ dominant clonotype frequencies in more than 5 donors were roughly 1.0-8% of CD8+ T cells.

Material: PBMCs from blood, obtained on the day of vaccination. The rearrangement joins TRBV19 to TRBJ2-7; 7 positions match TRBD1. This TCR derives from a man between 50 and 59 years old who received an inactivated influenza vaccine. The CDR3 loop is CASSIDGGRGYEQYF. DNA of the CDR3: TGTGCCAGTAGTATAGACGGCGGCAGGGGGTACGAGCAGTACTTC.